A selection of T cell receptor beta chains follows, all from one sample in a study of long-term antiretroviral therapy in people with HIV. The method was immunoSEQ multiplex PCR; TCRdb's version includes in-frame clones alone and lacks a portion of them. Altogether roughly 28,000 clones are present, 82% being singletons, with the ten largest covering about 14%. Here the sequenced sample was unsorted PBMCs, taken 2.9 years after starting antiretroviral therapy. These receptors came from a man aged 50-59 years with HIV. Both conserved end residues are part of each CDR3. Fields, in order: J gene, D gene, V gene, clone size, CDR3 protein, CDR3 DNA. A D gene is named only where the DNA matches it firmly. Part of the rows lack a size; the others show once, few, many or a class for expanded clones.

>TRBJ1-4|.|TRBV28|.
CASSRPGTNEKLFF
TGTGCCAGCAGTCGCCCGGGGACCAATGAAAAACTGTTTTTT
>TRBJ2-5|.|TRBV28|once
CASSLIINRLETQYF
TGTGCCAGCAGTTTAATAATTAACCGATTAGAGACCCAGTACTTC
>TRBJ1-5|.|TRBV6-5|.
CASSSTGMGGNQPQHF
TGTGCCAGCAGTTCAACAGGGATGGGAGGCAATCAGCCCCAGCATTTT
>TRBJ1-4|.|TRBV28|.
CGSGEEKLFF
TGTGGGTCAGGGGAGGAAAAACTGTTTTTT
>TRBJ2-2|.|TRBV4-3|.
CASSQGLGLLNTGELFF
TGCGCCAGCAGCCAAGGACTGGGACTCCTGAACACCGGGGAGCTGTTTTTT
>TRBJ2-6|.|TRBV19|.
CASSNWVPGANVLTF
TGTGCCAGTAGTAACTGGGTTCCTGGGGCCAACGTCCTGACTTTC
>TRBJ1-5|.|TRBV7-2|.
CASSFRAAQPQHF
TGTGCCAGCAGCTTTAGGGCGGCACAGCCCCAGCATTTT
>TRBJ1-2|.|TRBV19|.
CASIGDWYGYTF
TGTGCCAGTATCGGTGATTGGTATGGCTACACCTTC
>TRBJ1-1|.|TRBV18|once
CASSPVDVGTEAFF
TGTGCCAGCTCACCGGTGGACGTCGGCACTGAAGCTTTCTTT
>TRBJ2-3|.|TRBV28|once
CASSSTGESTDTQYF
TGTGCCAGCAGTTCAACGGGGGAAAGCACAGATACGCAGTATTTT
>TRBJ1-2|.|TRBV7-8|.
CASSLAGEDYYGYTF
TGTGCCAGCAGCTTAGCTGGCGAGGATTACTATGGCTACACCTTC
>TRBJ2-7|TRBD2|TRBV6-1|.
CASGLAGSSRAQYF
TGTGCCAGCGGGCTAGCGGGGTCCTCAAGGGCGCAGTACTTC
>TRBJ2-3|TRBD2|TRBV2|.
CASTGLASYASTDTQYF
TGTGCCAGCACCGGACTAGCCAGCTATGCTAGCACAGATACGCAGTATTTT
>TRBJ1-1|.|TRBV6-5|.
CASRIFSGGGTEAFF
TGTGCCAGCAGAATTTTTAGCGGGGGTGGCACTGAAGCTTTCTTT
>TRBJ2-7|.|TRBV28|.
CASSFGLGGYEQYF
TGTGCCAGCAGTTTTGGCCTCGGGGGCTACGAGCAGTACTTC
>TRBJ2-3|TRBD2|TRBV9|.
CASSVSSSSGGALDTQYF
TGTGCCAGCAGCGTGAGTTCCTCTAGCGGGGGGGCCCTAGATACGCAGTATTTT
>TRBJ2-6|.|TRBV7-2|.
CASSPPGANVLTF
TGTGCCAGCAGCCCCCCCGGGGCCAACGTCCTGACTTTC
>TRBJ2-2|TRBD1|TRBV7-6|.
CASSLGSTGYTGELFF
TGTGCCAGCAGCTTAGGGTCGACAGGGTACACCGGGGAGCTGTTTTTT
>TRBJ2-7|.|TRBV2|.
CASTMTVQTPYEQYF
TGTGCCAGCACCATGACAGTCCAAACCCCATACGAGCAGTACTTC
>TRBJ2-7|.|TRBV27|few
CASSYTSGSSYEQYF
TGTGCCAGCAGTTACACGTCGGGGTCCTCCTACGAGCAGTACTTC
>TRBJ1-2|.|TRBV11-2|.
CASSLDRKQGDGYTF
TGTGCCAGCAGCTTAGATAGGAAACAGGGAGATGGCTACACCTTC
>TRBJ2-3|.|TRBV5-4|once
CASSLDRASADTQYF
TGTGCCAGCAGCTTGGACAGGGCAAGCGCTGATACGCAGTATTTT